A single sample is the source of the 3 T cell receptor beta chains below, sequenced in a study of Ad26.COV2.S vaccination and SARS-CoV-2 variants. Some clones are missing from TCRdb's copy, which holds only in-frame ones; the method was immunoSEQ multiplex PCR. Of 200,000 to 250,000 clones in the sample, over 75% were seen once. Noted treatment: over 15 received Ad26.COV2.S at low or high dose, single or two shots; about five received placebo; per-sample allocation not given. Collection of samples fell on day 63 after the first vaccine or placebo injection. This specimen consisted of peripheral blood, obtained in a trial of Ad26.COV2.S vaccine versus placebo. All receptors derive from a person between 18 and 59 years old who received the Ad26.COV2.S COVID-19 vaccine or a placebo.

Ten or more counts support this clone. This chain connects TRBV30 to TRBJ1-3; D perhaps matches TRBD1 (5 bases). Germline V gives CDR1 GTSNPN, CDR2 SVGIG (reference sequence). The V end was cut by 3 bases, the J end by 4 bases, with 10 bases between. There are 13 residues in the CDR3. The CDR3 bases are TGTGCCTGGAGGCGGGGGGGAGGAAACACCATATATTTT. Translation gives CAWRRGGGNTIYF.

V and J are TRBV7-2 and TRBJ1-2; D remains ambiguous. Deletions cut 1 base from V and 4 bases from J, with 7 bases between. CDR1 and CDR2 (germline): SGHTA, FQGNSA. This CDR3 comprises 13 residues. The CDR3 nucleotides are TGTGCCAGCAGCTTAGGGACTTCCTATGGCTACACCTTC. Protein: CASSLGTSYGYTF.

This clone was seen a handful of times. Other DNA sequences in this sample translate to the same CDR3. The chain's CDR3 is CASSIRAGTDTQYF. DNA for the CDR3: TGTGCCAGTAGTATTAGGGCGGGAACGGATACGCAGTATTTT. This chain uses TRBV19 with TRBJ2-3; D perhaps matches TRBD2 (6 bases). The CDR3 totals 14 residues. Trimming shortened V by 3 bases and J by 6 bases, and 13 bases separated the two germline ends. Germline V gene data show CDR1 as LNHDA and CDR2 as SQIVND (reference sequence).